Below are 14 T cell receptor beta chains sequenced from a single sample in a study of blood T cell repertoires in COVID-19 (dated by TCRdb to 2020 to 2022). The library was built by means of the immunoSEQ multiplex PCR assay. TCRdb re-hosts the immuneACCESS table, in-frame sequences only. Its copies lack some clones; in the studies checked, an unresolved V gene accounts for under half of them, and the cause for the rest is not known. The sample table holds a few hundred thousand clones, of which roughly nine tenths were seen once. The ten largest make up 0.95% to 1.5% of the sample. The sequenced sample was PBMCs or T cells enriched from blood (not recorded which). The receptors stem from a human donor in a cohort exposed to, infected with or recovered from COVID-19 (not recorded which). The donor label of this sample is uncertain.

The CDR3 reads CASSQGRAEGGYTF. CDR3 bases: TGCGCCAGCAGCCAAGGCCGGGCCGAGGGTGGCTACACCTTC. The genes are TRBV4-1 and TRBJ1-2; unclear D gene. There are 14 residues in the CDR3. Trimming pared 1 base from V and 7 bases from J, leaving 13 bases between. Germline values: CDR1 MGHRA, CDR2 YSYEKL.

CDR3 loop: CASTVSGGISYGYTF. The CDR3 coding sequence is TGTGCCAGCACCGTATCTGGAGGCATTTCTTATGGCTACACCTTC. V usage is TRBV6-5 and J usage is TRBJ1-2; D not resolved. Germline V lookup: CDR1 MNHEY, CDR2 SVGAGI. V lost 7 bases, J lost 5 bases, and 20 bases lay in between. The CDR3 sequence is 15 residues long.

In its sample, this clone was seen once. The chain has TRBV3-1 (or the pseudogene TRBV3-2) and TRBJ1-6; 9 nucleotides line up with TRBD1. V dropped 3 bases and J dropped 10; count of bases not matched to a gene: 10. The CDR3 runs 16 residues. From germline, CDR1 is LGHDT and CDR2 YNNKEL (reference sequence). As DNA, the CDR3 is TGTGCCAGCAGCCAGGCCGGGACAGGGAGATCCTCACCCCTCCACTTT. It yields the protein CASSQAGTGRSSPLHF.

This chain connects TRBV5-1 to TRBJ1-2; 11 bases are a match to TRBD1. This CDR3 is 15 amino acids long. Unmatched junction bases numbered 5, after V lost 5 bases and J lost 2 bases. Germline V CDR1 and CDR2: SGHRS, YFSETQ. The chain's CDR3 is CASSLGQGANYGYTF. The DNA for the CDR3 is TGCGCCAGCAGTCTAGGACAGGGGGCAAACTATGGCTACACCTTC.

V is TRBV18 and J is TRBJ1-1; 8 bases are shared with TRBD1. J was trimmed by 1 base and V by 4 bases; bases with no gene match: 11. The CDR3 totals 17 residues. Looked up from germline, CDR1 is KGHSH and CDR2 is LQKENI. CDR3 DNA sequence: TGTGCCAGCTCACTAGGACAGGGAGTAATGAAGAACACTGAAGCTTTCTTT. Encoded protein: CASSLGQGVMKNTEAFF.

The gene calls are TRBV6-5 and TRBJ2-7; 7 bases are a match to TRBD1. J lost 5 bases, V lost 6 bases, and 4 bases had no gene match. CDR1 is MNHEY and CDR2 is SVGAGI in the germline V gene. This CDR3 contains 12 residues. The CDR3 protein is CASSTDRDEQYF. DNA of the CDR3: TGTGCCAGCAGCACAGACAGGGACGAGCAGTACTTC.

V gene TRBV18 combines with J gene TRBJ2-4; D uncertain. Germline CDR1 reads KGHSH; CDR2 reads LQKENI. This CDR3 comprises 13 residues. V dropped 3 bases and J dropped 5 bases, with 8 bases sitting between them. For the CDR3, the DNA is TGTGCCAGCTCACCTCGGCTAGAAAACATTCAGTACTTC. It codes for CASSPRLENIQYF.

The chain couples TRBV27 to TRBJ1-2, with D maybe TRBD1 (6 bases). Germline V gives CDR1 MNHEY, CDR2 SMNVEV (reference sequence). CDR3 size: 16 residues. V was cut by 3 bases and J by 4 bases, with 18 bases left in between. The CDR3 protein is CASSFTSFTGSYGYTF. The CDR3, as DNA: TGTGCCAGCAGTTTTACTAGTTTTACAGGGAGCTATGGCTACACCTTC.

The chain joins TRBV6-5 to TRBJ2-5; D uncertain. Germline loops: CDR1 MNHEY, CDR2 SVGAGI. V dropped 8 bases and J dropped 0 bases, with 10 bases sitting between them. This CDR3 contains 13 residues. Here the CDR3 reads CASGTAYQETQYF. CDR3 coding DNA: TGTGCCAGCGGAACAGCTTACCAAGAGACCCAGTACTTC.

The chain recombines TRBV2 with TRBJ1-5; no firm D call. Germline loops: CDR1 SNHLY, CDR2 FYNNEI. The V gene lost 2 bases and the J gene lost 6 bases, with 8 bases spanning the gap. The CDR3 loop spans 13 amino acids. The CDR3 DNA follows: TGTGCCAGCAGTGAATATCCTCTTCAGCCCCAGCATTTT. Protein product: CASSEYPLQPQHF.

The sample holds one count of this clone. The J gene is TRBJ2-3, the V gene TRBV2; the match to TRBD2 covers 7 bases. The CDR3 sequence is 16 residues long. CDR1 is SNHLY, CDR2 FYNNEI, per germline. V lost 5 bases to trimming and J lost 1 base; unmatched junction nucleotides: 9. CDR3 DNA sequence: TGTGCCAGCAGTCTGCTCGTGAGCGGGGGCACAGATACGCAGTATTTT. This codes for CASSLLVSGGTDTQYF. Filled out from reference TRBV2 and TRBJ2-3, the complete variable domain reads EPEVTQTPSHQVTQMGQEVILRCVPISNHLYFYWYRQILGQKVEFLVSFYNNEISEKSEIFDDQFSVERPDGSNFTLKIRSTKLEDSAMYFCASSLLVSGGTDTQYFGPGTRLTVL.

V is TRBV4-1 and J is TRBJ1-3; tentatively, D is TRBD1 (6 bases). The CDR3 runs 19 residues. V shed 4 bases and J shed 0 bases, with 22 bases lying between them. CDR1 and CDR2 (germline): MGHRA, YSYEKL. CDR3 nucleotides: TGCGCCAGCAGCCCCAACCTCCCGACAGGTCTAAGCTCTGGAAACACCATATATTTT. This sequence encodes CASSPNLPTGLSSGNTIYF.

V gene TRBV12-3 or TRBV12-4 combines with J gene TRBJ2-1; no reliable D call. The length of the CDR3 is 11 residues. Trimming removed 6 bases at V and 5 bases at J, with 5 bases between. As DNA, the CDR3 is TGTGCCAGCAGCGCTAACAATGAGCAGTTCTTC. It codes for CASSANNEQFF.

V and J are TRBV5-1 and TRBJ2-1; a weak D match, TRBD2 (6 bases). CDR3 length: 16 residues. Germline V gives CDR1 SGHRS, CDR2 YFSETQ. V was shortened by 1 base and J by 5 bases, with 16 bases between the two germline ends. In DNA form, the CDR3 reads TGCGCCAGCAGCTTGTACGGCGGGGAGATTAACAATGAGCAGTTCTTC. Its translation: CASSLYGGEINNEQFF.